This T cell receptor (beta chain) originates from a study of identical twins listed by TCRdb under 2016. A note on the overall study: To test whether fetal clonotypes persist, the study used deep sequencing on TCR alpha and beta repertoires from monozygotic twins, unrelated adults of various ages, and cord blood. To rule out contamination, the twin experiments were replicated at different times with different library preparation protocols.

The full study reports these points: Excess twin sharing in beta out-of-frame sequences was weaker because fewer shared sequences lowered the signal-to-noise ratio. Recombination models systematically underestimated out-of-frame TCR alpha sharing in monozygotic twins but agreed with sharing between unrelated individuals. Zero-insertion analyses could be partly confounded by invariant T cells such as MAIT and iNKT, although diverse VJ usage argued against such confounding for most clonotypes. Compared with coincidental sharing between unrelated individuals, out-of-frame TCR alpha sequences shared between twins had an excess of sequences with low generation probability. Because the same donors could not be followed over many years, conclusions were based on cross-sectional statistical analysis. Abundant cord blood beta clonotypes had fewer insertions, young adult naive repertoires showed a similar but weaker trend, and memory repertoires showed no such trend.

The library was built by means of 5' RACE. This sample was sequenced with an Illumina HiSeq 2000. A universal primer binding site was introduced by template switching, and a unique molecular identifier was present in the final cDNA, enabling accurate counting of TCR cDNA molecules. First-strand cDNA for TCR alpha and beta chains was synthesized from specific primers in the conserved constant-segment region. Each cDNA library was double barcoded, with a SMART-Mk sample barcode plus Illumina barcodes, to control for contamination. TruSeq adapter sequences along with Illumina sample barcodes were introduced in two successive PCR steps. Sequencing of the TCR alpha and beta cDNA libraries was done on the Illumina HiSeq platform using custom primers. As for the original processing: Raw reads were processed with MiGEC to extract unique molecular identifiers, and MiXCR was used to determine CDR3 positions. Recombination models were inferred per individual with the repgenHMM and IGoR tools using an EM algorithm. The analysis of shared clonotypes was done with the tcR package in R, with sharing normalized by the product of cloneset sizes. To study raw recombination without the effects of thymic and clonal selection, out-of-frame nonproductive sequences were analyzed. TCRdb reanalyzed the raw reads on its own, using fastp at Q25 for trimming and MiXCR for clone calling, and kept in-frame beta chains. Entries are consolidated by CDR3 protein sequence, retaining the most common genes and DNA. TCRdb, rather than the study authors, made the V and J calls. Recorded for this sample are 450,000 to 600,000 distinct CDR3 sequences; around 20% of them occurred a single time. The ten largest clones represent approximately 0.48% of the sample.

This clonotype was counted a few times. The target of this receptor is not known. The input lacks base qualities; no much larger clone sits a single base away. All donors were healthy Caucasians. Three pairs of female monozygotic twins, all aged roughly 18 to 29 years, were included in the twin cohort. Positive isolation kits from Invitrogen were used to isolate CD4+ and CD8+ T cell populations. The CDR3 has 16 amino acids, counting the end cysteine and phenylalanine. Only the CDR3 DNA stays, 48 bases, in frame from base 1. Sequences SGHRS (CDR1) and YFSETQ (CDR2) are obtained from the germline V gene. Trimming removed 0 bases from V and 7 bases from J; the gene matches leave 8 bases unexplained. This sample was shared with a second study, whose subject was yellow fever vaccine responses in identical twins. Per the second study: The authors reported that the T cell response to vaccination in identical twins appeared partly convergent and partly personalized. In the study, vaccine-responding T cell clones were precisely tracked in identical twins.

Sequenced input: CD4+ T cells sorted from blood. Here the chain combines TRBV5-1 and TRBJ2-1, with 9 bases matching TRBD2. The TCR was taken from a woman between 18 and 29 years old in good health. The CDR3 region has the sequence CASSLEAGGPGNEQFF. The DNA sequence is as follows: TGCGCCAGCAGCTTGGAGGCGGGAGGGCCAGGGAATGAGCAGTTCTTC. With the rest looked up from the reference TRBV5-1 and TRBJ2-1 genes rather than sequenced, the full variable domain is KAGVTQTPRYLIKTRGQQVTLSCSPISGHRSVSWYQQTPGQGLQFLFEYFSETQRNKGNFPGRFSGRQFSNSRSEMNVSTLELGDSALYLCASSLEAGGPGNEQFFGPGTRLTVL.